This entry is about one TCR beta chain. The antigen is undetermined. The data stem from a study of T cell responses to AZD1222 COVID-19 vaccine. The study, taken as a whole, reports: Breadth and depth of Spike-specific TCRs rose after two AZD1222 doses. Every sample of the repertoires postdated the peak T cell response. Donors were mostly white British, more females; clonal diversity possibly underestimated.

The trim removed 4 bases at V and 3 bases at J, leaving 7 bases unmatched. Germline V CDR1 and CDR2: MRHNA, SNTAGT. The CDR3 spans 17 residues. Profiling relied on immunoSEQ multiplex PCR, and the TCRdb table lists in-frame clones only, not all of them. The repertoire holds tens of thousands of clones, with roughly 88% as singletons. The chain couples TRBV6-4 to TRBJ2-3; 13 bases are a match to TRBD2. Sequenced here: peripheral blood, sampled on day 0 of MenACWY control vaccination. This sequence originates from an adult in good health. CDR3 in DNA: TGTGCCAGCAGTGTCGAACTAGCGGGGGGGCCGACAGATACGCAGTATTTT. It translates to CASSVELAGGPTDTQYF.